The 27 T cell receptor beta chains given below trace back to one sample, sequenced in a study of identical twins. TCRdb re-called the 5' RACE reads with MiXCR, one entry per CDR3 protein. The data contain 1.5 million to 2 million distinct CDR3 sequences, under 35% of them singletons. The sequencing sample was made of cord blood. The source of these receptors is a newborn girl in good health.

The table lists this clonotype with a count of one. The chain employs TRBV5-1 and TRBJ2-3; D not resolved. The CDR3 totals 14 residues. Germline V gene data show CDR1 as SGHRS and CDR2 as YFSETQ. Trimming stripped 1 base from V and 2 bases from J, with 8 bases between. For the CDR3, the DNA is TGCGCCAGCAGCTTGCTTACCCCCACAGATACGCAGTATTTT. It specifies CASSLLTPTDTQYF.

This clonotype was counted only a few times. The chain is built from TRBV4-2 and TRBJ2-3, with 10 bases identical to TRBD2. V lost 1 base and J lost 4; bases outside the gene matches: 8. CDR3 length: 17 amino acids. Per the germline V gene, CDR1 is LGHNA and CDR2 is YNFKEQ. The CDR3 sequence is CASSQASSGRASDTQYF. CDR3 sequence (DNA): TGTGCCAGCAGCCAAGCGTCCAGCGGGAGGGCCTCAGATACGCAGTATTTT.

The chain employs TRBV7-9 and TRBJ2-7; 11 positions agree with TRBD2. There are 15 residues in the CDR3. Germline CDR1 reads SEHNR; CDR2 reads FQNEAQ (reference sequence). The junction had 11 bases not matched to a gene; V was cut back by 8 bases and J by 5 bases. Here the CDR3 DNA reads TGTGCCAGCTCTTTAGCGGGAGGGCCGGACGACGAGCAGTACTTC. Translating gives CASSLAGGPDDEQYF.

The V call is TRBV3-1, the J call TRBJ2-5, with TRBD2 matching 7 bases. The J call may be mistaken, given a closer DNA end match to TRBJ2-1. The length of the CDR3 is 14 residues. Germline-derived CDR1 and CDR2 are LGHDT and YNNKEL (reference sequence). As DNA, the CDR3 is TGTGCCAGCAGCATCAGCGGGACCCAAGAGACCCAGTTCTTC. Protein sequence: CASSISGTQETQFF.

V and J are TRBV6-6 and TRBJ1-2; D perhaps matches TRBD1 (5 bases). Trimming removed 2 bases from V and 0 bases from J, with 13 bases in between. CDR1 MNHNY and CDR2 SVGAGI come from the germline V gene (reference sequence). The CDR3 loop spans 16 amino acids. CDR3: CASSYTLGRANYGYTF. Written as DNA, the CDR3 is TGTGCCAGCAGTTACACCTTGGGACGGGCTAACTATGGCTACACCTTC.

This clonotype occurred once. The CDR3 protein is CASKYRDTCEQYF. DNA for the CDR3: TGTGCCAGCAAATACCGGGACACCTGCGAGCAGTACTTC. This chain links TRBV28 with TRBJ2-5; a possible D gene is TRBD1 (6 bases). The end of the DNA aligns better with TRBJ2-7, so the J call may be wrong. CDR1 is MDHEN, CDR2 SYDVKM, per germline. The CDR3 length is 13 residues.

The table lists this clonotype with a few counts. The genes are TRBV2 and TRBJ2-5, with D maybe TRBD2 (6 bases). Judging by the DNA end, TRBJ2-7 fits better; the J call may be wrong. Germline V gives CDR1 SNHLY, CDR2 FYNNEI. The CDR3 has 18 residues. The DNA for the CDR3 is TGTGCCAGCAGTGGATTAGAGAGAAGAGGAGGGGCAGCCTACGAGCAGTACTTC. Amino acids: CASSGLERRGGAAYEQYF.

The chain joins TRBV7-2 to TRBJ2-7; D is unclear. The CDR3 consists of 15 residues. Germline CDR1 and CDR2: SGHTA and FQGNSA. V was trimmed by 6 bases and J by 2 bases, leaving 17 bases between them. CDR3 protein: CASSSGRARAYEQYF. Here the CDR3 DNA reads TGTGCCAGCAGTTCCGGACGAGCACGAGCCTACGAGCAGTACTTC.

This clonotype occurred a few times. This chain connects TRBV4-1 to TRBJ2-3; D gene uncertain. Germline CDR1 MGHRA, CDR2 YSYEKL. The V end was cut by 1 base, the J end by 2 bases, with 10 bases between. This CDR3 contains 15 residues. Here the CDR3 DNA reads TGCGCCAGCAGCCAAGTCGCGGCCCCCACAGATACGCAGTATTTT. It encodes CASSQVAAPTDTQYF.

The CDR3 loop reads CASSLAGPEQETQYF. As DNA, the CDR3 is TGCGCCAGCAGCTTGGCGGGACCGGAACAAGAGACCCAGTACTTC. V usage is TRBV5-1 and J usage is TRBJ2-5, with D perhaps assigned TRBD1 or TRBD2 (5 bases each). Germline CDR1 is SGHRS and CDR2 is YFSETQ. This CDR3 has 15 residues. The V end was cut by 0 bases, the J end by 2 bases, with 11 bases between. Combining the CDR3 with reference TRBV5-1 and TRBJ2-5 gives the whole variable domain KAGVTQTPRYLIKTRGQQVTLSCSPISGHRSVSWYQQTPGQGLQFLFEYFSETQRNKGNFPGRFSGRQFSNSRSEMNVSTLELGDSALYLCASSLAGPEQETQYFGPGTRLLVL.

The CDR3 nucleotides read TGTGCCAGCAGCGCCCTAACTAGCGGGAGGGGAAACACCGGGGAGCTGTTTTTT. Its translation is CASSALTSGRGNTGELFF. The V and J genes are TRBV11-2 and TRBJ2-2, with 13 positions matching TRBD2. The CDR3 has 18 residues. Per the germline V gene, CDR1 is SGHAT and CDR2 is FQNNGV. V was clipped by 5 bases and J by 2 bases; unmatched bases: 8.

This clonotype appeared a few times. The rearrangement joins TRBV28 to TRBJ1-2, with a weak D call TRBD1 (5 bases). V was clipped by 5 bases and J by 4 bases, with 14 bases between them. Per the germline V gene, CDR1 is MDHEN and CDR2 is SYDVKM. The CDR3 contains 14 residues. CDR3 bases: TGTGCCAGCAGTCGGGAGGGGTATGGCTATGGCTACACCTTC. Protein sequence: CASSREGYGYGYTF.

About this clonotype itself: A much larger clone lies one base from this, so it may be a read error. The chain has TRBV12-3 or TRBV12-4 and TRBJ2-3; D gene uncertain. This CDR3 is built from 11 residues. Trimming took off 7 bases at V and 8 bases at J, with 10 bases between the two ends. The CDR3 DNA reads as TGTGCCAGCACCGTTGGAGTTACGCAGTATTTT. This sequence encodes CASTVGVTQYF.

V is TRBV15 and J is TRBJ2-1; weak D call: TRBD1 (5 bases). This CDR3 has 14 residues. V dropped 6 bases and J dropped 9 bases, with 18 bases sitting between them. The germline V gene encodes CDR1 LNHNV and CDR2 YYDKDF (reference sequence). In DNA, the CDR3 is TGTGCCACCAGATGGTCCCAGGGTAGGGGTGAGCAGTTCTTC. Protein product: CATRWSQGRGEQFF.

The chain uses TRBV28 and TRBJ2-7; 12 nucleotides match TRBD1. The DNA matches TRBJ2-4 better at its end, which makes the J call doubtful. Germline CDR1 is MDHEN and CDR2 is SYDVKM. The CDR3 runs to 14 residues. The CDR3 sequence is CASSPGTGGDIQYF. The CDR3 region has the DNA TGTGCCAGCAGTCCTGGGACAGGGGGCGACATTCAGTACTTC.

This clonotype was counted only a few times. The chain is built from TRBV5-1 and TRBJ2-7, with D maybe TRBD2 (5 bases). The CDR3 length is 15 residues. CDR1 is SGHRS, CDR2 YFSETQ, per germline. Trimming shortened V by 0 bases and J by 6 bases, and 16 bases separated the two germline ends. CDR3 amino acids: CASSLVGERISEQYF. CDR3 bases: TGCGCCAGCAGCTTGGTCGGGGAAAGAATATCCGAGCAGTACTTC.

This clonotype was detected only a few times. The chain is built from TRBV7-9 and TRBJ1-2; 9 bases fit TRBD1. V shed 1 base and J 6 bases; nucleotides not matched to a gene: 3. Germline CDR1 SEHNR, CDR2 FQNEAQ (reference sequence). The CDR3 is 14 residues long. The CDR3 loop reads CASSLDGTGHGYTF. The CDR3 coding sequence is TGTGCCAGCAGCTTAGACGGGACAGGGCATGGCTACACCTTC.

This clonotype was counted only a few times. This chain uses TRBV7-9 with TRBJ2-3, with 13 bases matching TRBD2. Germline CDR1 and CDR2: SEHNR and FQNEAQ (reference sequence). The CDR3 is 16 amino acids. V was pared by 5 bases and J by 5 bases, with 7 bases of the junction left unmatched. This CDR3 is CASSITSGGAVDTQYF. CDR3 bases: TGTGCCAGCAGCATCACTAGCGGGGGGGCGGTAGATACGCAGTATTTT.

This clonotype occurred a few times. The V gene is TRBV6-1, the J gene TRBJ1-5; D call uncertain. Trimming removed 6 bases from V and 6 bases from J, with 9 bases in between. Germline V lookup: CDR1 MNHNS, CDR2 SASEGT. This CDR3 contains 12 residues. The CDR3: CASRVFGQPQHF. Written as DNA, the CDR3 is TGTGCCAGCAGAGTATTCGGTCAGCCCCAGCATTTT.

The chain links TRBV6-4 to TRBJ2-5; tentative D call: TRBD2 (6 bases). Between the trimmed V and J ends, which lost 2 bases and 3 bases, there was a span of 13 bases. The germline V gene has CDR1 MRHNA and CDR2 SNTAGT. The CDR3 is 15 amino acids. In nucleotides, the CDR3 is TGTGCCAGCAGTGACGAGTGGACGGGAGAAGAGACCCAGTACTTC. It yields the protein CASSDEWTGEETQYF.

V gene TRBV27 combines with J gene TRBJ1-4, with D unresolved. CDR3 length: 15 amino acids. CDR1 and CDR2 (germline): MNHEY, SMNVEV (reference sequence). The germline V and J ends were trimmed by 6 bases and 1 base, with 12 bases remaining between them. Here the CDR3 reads CASRARSVTNEKLFF. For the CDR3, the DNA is TGTGCCAGCAGGGCTAGGTCGGTAACTAATGAAAAACTGTTTTTT.

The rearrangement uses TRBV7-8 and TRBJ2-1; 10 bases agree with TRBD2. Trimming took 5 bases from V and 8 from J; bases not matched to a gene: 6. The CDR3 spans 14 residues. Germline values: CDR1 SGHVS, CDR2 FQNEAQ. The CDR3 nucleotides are TGTGCCAGCAGCGAGCGGGAGGGTCTCTATGAGCAGTTCTTC. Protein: CASSEREGLYEQFF.

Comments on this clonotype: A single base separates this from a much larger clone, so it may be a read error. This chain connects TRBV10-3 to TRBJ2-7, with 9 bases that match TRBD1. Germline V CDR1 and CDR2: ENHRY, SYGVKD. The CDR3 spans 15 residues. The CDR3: CDISEPRTGDYEQYF. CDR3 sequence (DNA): TGTGACATCAGTGAGCCGCGGACAGGGGACTACGAGCAGTACTTC.

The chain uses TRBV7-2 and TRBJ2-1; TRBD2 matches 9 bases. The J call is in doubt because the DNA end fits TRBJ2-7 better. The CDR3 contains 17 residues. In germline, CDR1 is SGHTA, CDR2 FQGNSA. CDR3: CASSSIRRGRDYNEQYF. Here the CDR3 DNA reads TGTGCCAGCAGCTCTATTCGCCGCGGGAGGGACTACAATGAGCAGTACTTC.

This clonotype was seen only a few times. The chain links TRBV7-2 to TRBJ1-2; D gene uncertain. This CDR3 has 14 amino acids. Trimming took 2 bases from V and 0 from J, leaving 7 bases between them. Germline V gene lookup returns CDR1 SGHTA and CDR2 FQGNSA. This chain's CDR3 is CASSLFPSNYGYTF. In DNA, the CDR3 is TGTGCCAGCAGCTTATTTCCCTCTAACTATGGCTACACCTTC.

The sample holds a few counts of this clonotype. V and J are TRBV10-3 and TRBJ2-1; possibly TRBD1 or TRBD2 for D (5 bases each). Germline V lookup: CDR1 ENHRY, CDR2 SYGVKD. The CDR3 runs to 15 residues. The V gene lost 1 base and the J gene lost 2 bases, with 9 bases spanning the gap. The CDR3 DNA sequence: TGTGCCATCAGTGAGTTCAGGGACCCCTACAATGAGCAGTTCTTC. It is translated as CAISEFRDPYNEQFF.

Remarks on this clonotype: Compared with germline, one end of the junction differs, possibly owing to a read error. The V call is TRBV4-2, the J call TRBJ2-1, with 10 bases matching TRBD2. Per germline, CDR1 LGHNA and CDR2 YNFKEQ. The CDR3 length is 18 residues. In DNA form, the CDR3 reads TGTGCCAGCAGCCACACCCTTACTAGCGGGGCGACTTACAATGGGCAGTTCTTC. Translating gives CASSHTLTSGATYNGQFF.